The clone carrying this T cell receptor (beta chain) was observed many times. The data derive from a study of lung T cells in sarcoidosis with Löfgren's syndrome. MiXCR was run by TCRdb on the reads, yielding one entry per CDR3 protein. The profile covers tens of thousands of distinct CDR3 sequences, with 20% to 25% appearing a single time and about 2.5% taken by the ten largest. The CDR3 is 13 residues long. Germline CDR1 is MDHEN and CDR2 is SYDVKM. V lost 4 bases, J lost 0 bases, and 5 bases lay in between. This chain connects TRBV28 to TRBJ2-3; D gene uncertain. The receptor comes from a human donor with sarcoidosis (Löfgren's syndrome or another form), or a control subject (not recorded which). What was sequenced was CD4+ T cells from PBMCs. The CDR3: CASSYLSTDTQYF. The CDR3 region has the DNA TGTGCCAGCAGTTACCTTAGCACAGATACGCAGTATTTT.